The 3 T cell receptor beta chains below all came from one sample that was sequenced in a study of cytomegalovirus exposure and HLA in healthy donors. Use of 60 Vbeta and 13 Jbeta primers characterized the PCR. Here immunoSEQ multiplex PCR was the method, and the copy in TCRdb shows in-frame clones only, minus some. The profile covers around 270,000 clones, with roughly 80% appearing a single time and about 0.29% taken by the ten largest. Material for sequencing was PBMCs. These TCRs come from a girl aged 2-9 years in good health and CMV-seronegative.

V usage is TRBV27 and J usage is TRBJ2-7; 7 bases line up with TRBD1. The V and J ends lost 5 bases and 7 bases, in that order; junction bases with no gene match: 14. The CDR3 contains 15 residues. Germline CDR1 and CDR2: MNHEY and SMNVEV (reference sequence). CDR3 protein: CASSAGQVANREQYF. The CDR3 DNA reads TGTGCCAGCAGTGCCGGACAGGTCGCTAATCGGGAGCAGTACTTC.

The chain recombines TRBV7-6 with TRBJ1-1; D unclear. The CDR3 consists of 16 residues. Germline V gene sequence: CDR1 SGHVS, CDR2 FNYEAQ. The V end lost 1 base, the J end lost 4 bases, and 16 bases lay between the germline ends. The CDR3 spells CASSLGGATVSTEAFF. The DNA for the CDR3 is TGTGCCAGCAGCTTAGGGGGAGCTACGGTTAGCACTGAAGCTTTCTTT.

CDR3 region: CASTSHYPSEQYF. DNA for the CDR3: TGCGCCAGCACCTCGCACTACCCGAGCGAGCAGTACTTC. The chain uses TRBV10-2 and TRBJ2-7; D is undetermined. The ends were cut back, 7 bases at V and 6 bases at J, with 16 bases in the middle. Germline V gives CDR1 WSHSY, CDR2 SAAADI. The CDR3 sequence is 13 residues long.